Given below is one T cell receptor (beta chain) in context. Its antigen is currently unknown. This sample stems from a study of blood T cells in healthy people across ages. In the study overall: Capture by template switching was about one barcoded beta molecule per two T cells.

The V end lost 1 base, the J end lost 5 bases, and 13 bases lay between the germline ends. Germline lookup yields CDR1 LGHNA and CDR2 YNFKEQ. The CDR3 is made up of 15 amino acids. Study observations and caveats: When set beside aged donors, long-lived donors presented more naive CD4+ cells and higher diversity.

A sample-barcoded 5' primer and a J-beta primer mix were used in a second PCR of roughly 6 to 11 cycles. Each cDNA was tagged by a template-switch adaptor containing 12 random nucleotides. Each CDR3 protein is one row after TCRdb ran MiXCR on the 5' RACE reads. The sample records over 1,500,000 distinct CDR3 sequences, 39% being singletons. The receptor comes from a human donor in good health. The specimen was blood. V usage is TRBV4-2 and J usage is TRBJ2-3; D perhaps matches TRBD1 (6 bases). In DNA, the CDR3 is TGTGCCAGCAGCCAAGTGGGGACACGAGGAGATACGCAGTATTTT. Translation gives CASSQVGTRGDTQYF.